These 5 T cell receptor beta chains were sequenced from one sample in a study of molecular identifiers for immune sequencing clone quantification. TCRdb reprocessed the PCR reads via MiXCR and lists one record per CDR3 protein. There are 50,000 to 70,000 distinct CDR3 sequences in the sample; about 18% occur only once, and 1.5% to 1.9% lies in the top ten. Source material: naive CD8+ T cells from blood, with Jurkat cell RNA spiked in. The subset here: FACS-sorted CD8+CD4-CCR7+CD45RA+ naive T cells. These receptors were obtained from a human donor in good health. Some libraries in this study had Jurkat cell RNA spiked in.

The sample holds a few counts of this clonotype. This could be a read error, since a much larger clone is one nucleotide away. J is TRBJ2-7 and V is TRBV27; 14 nucleotides agree with TRBD2. Germline V lookup: CDR1 MNHEY, CDR2 SMNVEV (reference sequence). The CDR3 sequence is 15 residues long. The CDR3 DNA sequence: TGTGCCGGCAGCCTGGGACTAGCGGGAGTGTACGAGCAGTACTTC. The encoded protein is CAGSLGLAGVYEQYF.

Regarding this clonotype: A much larger clone is a single base away; this may be a read error. Lacking the conserved final phenylalanine or tryptophan, this CDR3 likely reflects a read error. This chain joins TRBV5-5 and TRBJ2-7; D not certain. The CDR3 is 11 residues long. Germline V gene lookup returns CDR1 SGHKS and CDR2 YYEKEE (reference sequence). V shed 4 bases and J shed 6 bases, with 8 bases lying between them. CDR3 sequence (DNA): TGTGCCAGCAGCGACAACGGCGAGCAGTACTCC. It translates to CASSDNGEQYS.

This sequence joins TRBV12-3 or TRBV12-4 and TRBJ2-4; 11 nucleotides align to TRBD2. The CDR3 spans 13 residues. J was trimmed by 15 bases and V by 3 bases; bases with no gene match: 7. The CDR3 loop reads CASSLTSGDGRYF. CDR3 nucleotide sequence: TGTGCCAGCAGTTTGACTAGCGGGGATGGGCGGTACTTC.

This clonotype was detected many times. The chain joins TRBV6-5 to TRBJ2-1; 14 nucleotides line up with TRBD2. Trimming removed 0 bases from V and 8 bases from J; junction bases left unmatched: 6. This CDR3 is built from 17 residues. Germline V CDR1 and CDR2: MNHEY, SVGAGI. The DNA for the CDR3 is TGTGCCAGCAGTTACTCGATCGGGACTAGCGGGAGTTATGAGCAGTTCTTC. It encodes CASSYSIGTSGSYEQFF.

This clonotype was seen repeatedly, ten times or more. This rearrangement joins TRBV13 to TRBJ2-3; D uncertain. Germline-derived CDR1 and CDR2 are PRHDT and FYEKMQ (reference sequence). The V end lost 1 base, the J end lost 2 bases, and 13 bases lay between the germline ends. The CDR3 covers 16 residues. The CDR3 protein is CASSLVPLGPTDTQYF. The CDR3, as DNA: TGTGCCAGCAGCTTAGTCCCCCTGGGCCCCACAGATACGCAGTATTTT.